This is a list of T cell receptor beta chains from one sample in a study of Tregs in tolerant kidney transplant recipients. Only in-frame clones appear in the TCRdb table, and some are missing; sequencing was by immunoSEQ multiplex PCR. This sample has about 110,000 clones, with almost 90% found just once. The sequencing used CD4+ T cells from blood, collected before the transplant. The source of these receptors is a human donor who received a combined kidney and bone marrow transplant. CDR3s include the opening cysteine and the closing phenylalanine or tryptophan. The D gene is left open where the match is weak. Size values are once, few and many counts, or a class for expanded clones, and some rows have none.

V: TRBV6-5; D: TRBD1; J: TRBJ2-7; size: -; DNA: TGTGCCAGCAGGCCCGATTGGACAGGGGACTACGAGCAGTACTTC; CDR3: CASRPDWTGDYEQYF
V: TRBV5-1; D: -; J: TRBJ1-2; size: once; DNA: TGCGCCAGCAGCTTGGCCGGGAACTATGGCTACACCTTC; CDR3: CASSLAGNYGYTF
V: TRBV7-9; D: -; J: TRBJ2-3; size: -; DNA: TGTGCCAGCAGCTTTAGTGGAGATACGCAGTATTTT; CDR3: CASSFSGDTQYF
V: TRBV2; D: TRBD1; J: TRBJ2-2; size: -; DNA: TGTGCCAGCAAGGGGACAGGGTTCACCGGGGAGCTGTTTTTT; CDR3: CASKGTGFTGELFF
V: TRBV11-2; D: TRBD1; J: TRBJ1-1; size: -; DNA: TGTGCCAGCAGCACCCTGGGACAGGGTGGCACTGAAGCTTTCTTT; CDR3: CASSTLGQGGTEAFF
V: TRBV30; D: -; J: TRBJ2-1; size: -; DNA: TGTGCCTCGACTCGTGGGAGGGAGCAGTTCTTC; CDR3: CASTRGREQFF
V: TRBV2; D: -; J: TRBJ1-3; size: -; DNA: TGTGCCAGCACTCTGGGACTCACCTCTGGAAACACCATATATTTT; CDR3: CASTLGLTSGNTIYF
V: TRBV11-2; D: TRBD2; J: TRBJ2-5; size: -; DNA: TGTGCCAGCAGCCCTAATAGCGGGAAGAGGGAGACCCAGTACTTC; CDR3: CASSPNSGKRETQYF
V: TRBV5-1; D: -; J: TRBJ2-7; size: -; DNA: TGCGCCAGCAGCTTGGCTTTGGGGGCTTACGAGCAGTACTTC; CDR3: CASSLALGAYEQYF
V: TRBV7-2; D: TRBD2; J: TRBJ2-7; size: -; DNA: TGTGCCAGCAGCGCAGGGACTAGCGGACTACGGGAGCAGTACTTC; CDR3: CASSAGTSGLREQYF
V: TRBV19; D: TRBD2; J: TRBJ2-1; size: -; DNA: TGTGCCAGTAGTATAGGAGCGGGAGGGGATGAGCAGTTCTTC; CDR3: CASSIGAGGDEQFF
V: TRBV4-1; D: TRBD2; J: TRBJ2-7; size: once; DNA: TGCGCCAGCAGCCAACCGGGACTAGCCAGGTTCGAGCAGTACTTC; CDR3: CASSQPGLARFEQYF
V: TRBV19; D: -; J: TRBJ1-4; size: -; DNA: TGTGCCAGTAAGCGGGCCTCCAGGGAGGGTGAAAAACTGTTTTTT; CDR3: CASKRASREGEKLFF
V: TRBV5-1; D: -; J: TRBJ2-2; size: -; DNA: TGCGCCAGCAGCTCGGACGGGACACCGGCCGGGGAGCTGTTTTTT; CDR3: CASSSDGTPAGELFF
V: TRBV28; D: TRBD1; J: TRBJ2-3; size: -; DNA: TGTGCCAGCAGTTTATGGGGGACAGGGCCCCCCCCACATACGCAGTATTTT; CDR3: CASSLWGTGPPPHTQYF
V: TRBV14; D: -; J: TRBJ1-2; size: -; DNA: TGTGCCAGCAGCCCACGGCCGGACGGGAGCTATGGCTACACCTTC; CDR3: CASSPRPDGSYGYTF
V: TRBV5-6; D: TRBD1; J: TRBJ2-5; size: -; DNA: TGTGCCAGCAGTCAGGACAGGGGGCAAGAGACCCAGTACTTC; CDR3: CASSQDRGQETQYF
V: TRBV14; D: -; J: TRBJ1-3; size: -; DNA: TGTGCCAGCAGCCAAGGACAGGCCAAAGTCTCTGGAAACACCATATATTTT; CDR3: CASSQGQAKVSGNTIYF
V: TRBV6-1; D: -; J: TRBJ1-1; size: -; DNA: TGTGCCAGCAGTGACGATCACTGGACTGAAGCTTTCTTT; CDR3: CASSDDHWTEAFF
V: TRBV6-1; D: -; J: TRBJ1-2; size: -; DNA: TGTGCCAGCAGTGAAAGTCCGCGGGGGGTAGGCTACACCTTC; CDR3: CASSESPRGVGYTF
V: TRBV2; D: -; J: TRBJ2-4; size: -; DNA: TGTGCCAGCAGTCGGTACCTCAAAAACATTCAGTACTTC; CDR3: CASSRYLKNIQYF
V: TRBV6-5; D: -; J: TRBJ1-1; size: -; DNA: TGTGCCAACAGTTACGTTAAATGGAACACTGAAGCTTTCTTT; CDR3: CANSYVKWNTEAFF
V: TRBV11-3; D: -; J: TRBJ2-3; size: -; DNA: TGTGCCAGCAGCTTAACGGCGGCAGGCACAGATACGCAGTATTTT; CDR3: CASSLTAAGTDTQYF
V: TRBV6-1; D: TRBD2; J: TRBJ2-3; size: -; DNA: TGTGCCAGCAGTGTCGAGCGGGGGGGCACAGATACGCAGTATTTT; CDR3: CASSVERGGTDTQYF
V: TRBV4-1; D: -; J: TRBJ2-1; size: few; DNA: TGCGCCAGCAGCCATCCCGGGACCTACAATGAGCAGTTCTTC; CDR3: CASSHPGTYNEQFF
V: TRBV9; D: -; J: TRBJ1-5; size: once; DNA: TGTGCCAGCAGCGTTGGGGGGGGTCAGCCCCAGCATTTT; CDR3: CASSVGGGQPQHF
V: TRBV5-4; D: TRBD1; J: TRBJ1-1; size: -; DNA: TGTGCCAGCAGCTCCCAACAGGGGGGTAGGACTGAAGCTTTCTTT; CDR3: CASSSQQGGRTEAFF
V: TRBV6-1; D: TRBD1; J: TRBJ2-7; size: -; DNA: TGTGCCAGCAACCGGGACAGGGAGGGCGAGCAGTACTTC; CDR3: CASNRDREGEQYF
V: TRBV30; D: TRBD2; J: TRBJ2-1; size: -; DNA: TGTGCCTGGAGCCGGGAGCTAGCGGACTACAATGAGCAGTTCTTC; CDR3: CAWSRELADYNEQFF
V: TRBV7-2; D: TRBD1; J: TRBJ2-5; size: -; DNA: TGTGCCAGCAGCCTCCAACAGGGGGTGAGGGAGACCCAGTACTTC; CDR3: CASSLQQGVRETQYF
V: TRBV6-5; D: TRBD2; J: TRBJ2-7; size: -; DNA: TGTGCCAGCAGGCTTCTAGCGGAAAGCTCCTACGAGCAGTACTTC; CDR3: CASRLLAESSYEQYF